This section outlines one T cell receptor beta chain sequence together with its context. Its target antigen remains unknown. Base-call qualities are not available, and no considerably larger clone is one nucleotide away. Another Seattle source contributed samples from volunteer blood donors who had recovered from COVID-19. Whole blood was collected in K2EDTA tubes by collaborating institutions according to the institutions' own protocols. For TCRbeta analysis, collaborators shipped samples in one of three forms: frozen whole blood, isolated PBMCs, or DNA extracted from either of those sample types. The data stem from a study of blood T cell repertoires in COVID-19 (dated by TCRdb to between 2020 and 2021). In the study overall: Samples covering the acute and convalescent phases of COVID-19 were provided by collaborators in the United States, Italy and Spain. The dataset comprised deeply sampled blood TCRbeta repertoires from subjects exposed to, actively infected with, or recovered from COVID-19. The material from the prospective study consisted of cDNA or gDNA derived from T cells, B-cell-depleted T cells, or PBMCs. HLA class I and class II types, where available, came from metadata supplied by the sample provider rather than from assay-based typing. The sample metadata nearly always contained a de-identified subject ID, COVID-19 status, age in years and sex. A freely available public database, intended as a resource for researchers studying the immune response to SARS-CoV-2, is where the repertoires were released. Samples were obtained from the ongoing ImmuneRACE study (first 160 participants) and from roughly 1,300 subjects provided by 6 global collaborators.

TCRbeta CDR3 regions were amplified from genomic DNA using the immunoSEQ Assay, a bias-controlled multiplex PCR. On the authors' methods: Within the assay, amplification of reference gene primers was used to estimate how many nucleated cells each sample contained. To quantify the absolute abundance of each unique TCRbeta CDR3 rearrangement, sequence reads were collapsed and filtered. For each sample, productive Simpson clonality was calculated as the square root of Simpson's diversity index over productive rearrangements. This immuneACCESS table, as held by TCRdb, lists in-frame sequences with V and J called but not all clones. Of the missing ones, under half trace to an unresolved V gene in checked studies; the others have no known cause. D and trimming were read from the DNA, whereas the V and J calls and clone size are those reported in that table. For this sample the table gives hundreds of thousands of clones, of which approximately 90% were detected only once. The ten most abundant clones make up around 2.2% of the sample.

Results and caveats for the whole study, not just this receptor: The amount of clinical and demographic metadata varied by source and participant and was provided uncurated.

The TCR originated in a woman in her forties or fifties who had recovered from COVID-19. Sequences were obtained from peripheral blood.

This receptor has the CDR3 CASSPQGGTSGGKNIQYF. The sequence in DNA is TGCGCCAGCAGCCCCCAAGGGGGGACTAGCGGGGGGAAAAACATTCAGTACTTC. The chain is made from TRBV5-1 and TRBJ2-4; 15 nucleotides in the junction match TRBD2. Spanning cysteine to phenylalanine, the CDR3 consists of 18 amino acids. Just the 54-base CDR3 DNA is kept, in frame starting at base 1. V ends up 4 bases short and J 4 bases short, with an unmatched junction base count of 9. CDR1 and CDR2 are read off the germline V gene as SGHRS and YFSETQ. With all but the CDR3 taken from the reference TRBV5-1 and TRBJ2-4 genes, the full variable domain is: KAGVTQTPRYLIKTRGQQVTLSCSPISGHRSVSWYQQTPGQGLQFLFEYFSETQRNKGNFPGRFSGRQFSNSRSEMNVSTLELGDSALYLCASSPQGGTSGGKNIQYFGAGTRLSVL.